This TCR beta chain was recorded in a study of CD8 T cells in ankylosing spondylitis. Study findings and constraints: Characteristic, it appeared, of ankylosing spondylitis blood was a TCR beta motif of fewer than 10 highly homologous variants. Significantly higher representation of disease-linked clones was reported for matched ankylosing spondylitis synovial fluid.

TCR beta libraries were made by quantitative 5'-RACE with molecular barcodes. TCRdb recomputed calls from the 5' RACE reads with MiXCR, one row per CDR3 protein. The sample lists under 250,000 distinct CDR3 sequences; just under 7.5% were seen once. This clonotype was observed many times. The antigen remains undetermined. This clonotype was sampled from a male donor with ankylosing spondylitis. The sequencing input was blood, either unsorted or a sorted T cell fraction (not recorded which).

CDR3 residues: CASSDERYNSPLHF. The CDR3 coding sequence is TGTGCCAGCAGTGACGAACGGTATAATTCACCCCTCCACTTT. The genes are TRBV2 and TRBJ1-6; D is uncertain. V was shortened by 3 bases and J by 4 bases, with 7 bases between the two germline ends. Germline loops: CDR1 SNHLY, CDR2 FYNNEI. This CDR3 region has 14 residues.